The rows below give T cell receptor beta chains drawn from one sample of a study of blood T cell repertoires in COVID-19. Produced via immunoSEQ multiplex PCR; TCRdb's table is partial and in-frame only. This repertoire shows roughly 53,000 clones, about nine tenths found once; its top ten account for about 2%. Sequenced material: peripheral blood. These receptors came from a woman older than 75 with COVID-19, enrolled during active disease. Both conserved end residues are part of each CDR3. The D gene is left open where the match is weak. A row's size may be missing; if present it is once, few, many or a size class.

.,TRBJ2-7,TRBD2,TRBV19,TGTGCTCAGTTGTTTCTAGCGGGAGGGCCCTACGAGCAGTACTTC,CAQLFLAGGPYEQYF
.,TRBJ1-5,.,TRBV14,TGTGCCAGCTTACAGGGTGGCAATCAGCCCCAGCATTTT,CASLQGGNQPQHF
.,TRBJ2-7,TRBD2,TRBV10-2,TGCGCCAGCAGTGAGACTAGCGGGGGGGCATACGAGCAGTACTTC,CASSETSGGAYEQYF
.,TRBJ1-2,.,TRBV7-8,TGTGCCAGCAGCTTAGTAGACAGGTCTAACTATGGCTACACCTTC,CASSLVDRSNYGYTF
.,TRBJ1-6,TRBD1,TRBV14,TGTGCCAGCAGCCAAGGACAGGGCAATTCACCCCTCCACTTT,CASSQGQGNSPLHF
.,TRBJ1-2,TRBD1,TRBV4-2,TGTGCCAGCAGCCTCGACAGGGGGAGACAAGGCTACACCTTC,CASSLDRGRQGYTF
.,TRBJ1-1,.,TRBV5-1,TGCGCCAGCAGCTTTTCCGAGGACACTGAAGCTTTCTTT,CASSFSEDTEAFF
.,TRBJ1-2,.,TRBV6-2/TRBV6-3,TGTGCCAGCAGCCAACTACTCCGGGTCCCTGGCTATGGCTACACCTTC,CASSQLLRVPGYGYTF
few,TRBJ2-1,.,TRBV12-3/TRBV12-4,TGTGCCAGCACCTCCGGAGGGAAGCAGTTCTTC,CASTSGGKQFF
.,TRBJ2-3,TRBD2,TRBV9,TGTGCCAGCAGCGCGGGACTAGCGGGAGGATCTTCTAGCACAGATACGCAGTATTTT,CASSAGLAGGSSSTDTQYF
.,TRBJ2-7,TRBD1,TRBV7-2,TGTGCCAGCAGCTTTCCGGGACAGGGGATATACGAGCAGTACTTC,CASSFPGQGIYEQYF
.,TRBJ2-7,TRBD1,TRBV5-4,TGTGCCAGCAGCTTGGGTGGCACCGGGACAGACCTAGGGCAGTACTTC,CASSLGGTGTDLGQYF
.,TRBJ2-5,TRBD1,TRBV2,TGTGCCAGCAGGGGACAGGGCGGTTCCCAAGAGACCCAGTACTTC,CASRGQGGSQETQYF
.,TRBJ2-6,.,TRBV19,TGTGCCAGTAGTCCCAAGGAGGTTGCCAACGTCCTGACTTTC,CASSPKEVANVLTF
.,TRBJ1-4,.,TRBV7-2,TGTGCCAGCAGCGCGGGCCAGAGTGAAAAACTGTTTTTT,CASSAGQSEKLFF
once,TRBJ2-1,TRBD2,TRBV2,TGTGCCAGCAGCCGCGGACTAGCGGGGGACAATGAGCAGTTCTTC,CASSRGLAGDNEQFF
once,TRBJ1-4,TRBD1,TRBV4-2,TGTGCCAGCAGCCAAGTTTCGTCCGGGACAGGGGAGAAACTGTTTTTT,CASSQVSSGTGEKLFF
.,TRBJ1-2,.,TRBV5-1,TGCGCCAGCAGAGGAGTCCCGCAGGGGAAATCTTCGAGCTACACCTTC,CASRGVPQGKSSSYTF
.,TRBJ2-1,TRBD2,TRBV11-2,TGTGCCAGCAGACCCGTGGGGGGGAAACGATACAATGAGCAGTTCTTC,CASRPVGGKRYNEQFF
.,TRBJ2-6,.,TRBV5-1,TGCGCCAGCAGCTTTTCAGGGCCTCCTGGGGCCAACGTCCTGACTTTC,CASSFSGPPGANVLTF
.,TRBJ1-2,.,TRBV5-1,TGCGCCAGCAGCTTGGTGGTGGCCTATGGCTACACCTTC,CASSLVVAYGYTF
.,TRBJ2-1,TRBD2,TRBV2,TGTGCCAGCAGTGGACTAGCGGGAACCAATGAGCAGTTCTTC,CASSGLAGTNEQFF
.,TRBJ1-5,.,TRBV19,TGTGCCAGTTGGCGGCCTAATAGCAATCAGCCCCAGCATTTT,CASWRPNSNQPQHF
.,TRBJ1-2,.,TRBV24-1,TGTGCCACCAGTGATCCTAATCTGGCTAACTATGGCTACACCTTC,CATSDPNLANYGYTF
.,TRBJ1-6,.,TRBV12-3/TRBV12-4,TGTGCCAGCACCGTGGCGGGGGGTTCACCCCTCCACTTT,CASTVAGGSPLHF
few,TRBJ1-6,TRBD1,TRBV6-5,TGTGCCAGCAGAACCACAGGGGGCAACTCACCCCTCCACTTT,CASRTTGGNSPLHF
.,TRBJ1-2,.,TRBV18,TGTGCCAGCTCACCGCTCGACAGCCTCTATGGCTACACCTTC,CASSPLDSLYGYTF
.,TRBJ1-1,TRBD1,TRBV9,TGTGCCAGCAGCGTGGGACAGGGGGGTGGCCTGGCTGAAGCTTTCTTT,CASSVGQGGGLAEAFF
.,TRBJ1-1,TRBD1,TRBV19,TGTGCCAGTAGTCCTCAGGGGGTGACTGAAGCTTTCTTT,CASSPQGVTEAFF
.,TRBJ2-3,TRBD2,TRBV15,TGTGCCACCAGCAGAGATTGGACTAGCGGGAGCCCCCGTAGCACAGATACGCAGTATTTT,CATSRDWTSGSPRSTDTQYF
.,TRBJ2-1,.,TRBV11-2,TGTGCCAGCAGCCCTAGCCAGAGGGGGGAGCAGTTCTTC,CASSPSQRGEQFF
.,TRBJ1-2,TRBD1,TRBV10-3,TGTGCCATCAGTCAACAGGGGGCGTCGCTTGGCTACACCTTC,CAISQQGASLGYTF